What follows describes a single T cell receptor (beta chain). Here immunoSEQ multiplex PCR was the method, and the copy in TCRdb shows in-frame clones only, minus some. This table has 150,000 to 200,000 clones, 80% appearing once. Trimming removed 1 base at V and 3 bases at J, with 10 bases between. In germline, CDR1 is SGHVS, CDR2 FNYEAQ. The CDR3 is 14 amino acids. Enrolled through a virtual design, the participants were between 18 and 89 years of age and came from about two dozen US areas. The data were taken from a study of blood T cell repertoires in COVID-19. Looking at the study overall: Sites across the United States, Italy and Spain contributed samples from acute and convalescent COVID-19.

The clonotype originates from a middle-aged man who had recovered from COVID-19. This chain connects TRBV7-6 to TRBJ2-7; D gene unclear. What was sequenced was PBMCs or T cells enriched from blood (not recorded which). In nucleotides, the CDR3 is TGTGCCAGCAGCTTAGATCGTCAGTTCTACGAGCAGTACTTC. Its protein is CASSLDRQFYEQYF.